Listed below are T cell receptor beta chains from one sample, sequenced in a study of Graves' ophthalmopathy and Graves' hyperthyroidism. In TCRdb, the multiplex PCR reads were re-called with MiXCR into one record per CDR3 protein. Among approximately 500,000 distinct CDR3 sequences listed, approximately 14% were seen once. Sequencing was carried out using blood. The receptors were sampled from a woman between 25 and 40 years old with Graves' ophthalmopathy. CDR3s include the opening cysteine and the closing phenylalanine or tryptophan. Fields, in order: D gene, J gene, CDR3 length, clone size, V gene, CDR3 DNA, CDR3 protein. The D gene is left open where the match is weak. Some rows have no size entry. The others give once, few or many, or a class for an expanded clone.

d_call: .; j_call: TRBJ1-2; cdr3_length: 15; clone_size: many; v_call: TRBV6-5; cdr3_nt: TGTGCCAGCAGTTACGATCGGGTGGGAAACTATGGCTACACCTTC; cdr3_aa: CASSYDRVGNYGYTF
d_call: .; j_call: TRBJ1-1; cdr3_length: 16; clone_size: many; v_call: TRBV4-2; cdr3_nt: TGTGCCAGCAGCCAAGAAGAACGCATGGGGAACACTGAAGCTTTCTTT; cdr3_aa: CASSQEERMGNTEAFF
d_call: .; j_call: TRBJ1-2; cdr3_length: 14; clone_size: .; v_call: TRBV7-2; cdr3_nt: TGTGCCAGCAGCCCCCCCCAAGACAGCTATGGCTACACCTTC; cdr3_aa: CASSPPQDSYGYTF
d_call: .; j_call: TRBJ2-5; cdr3_length: 14; clone_size: many; v_call: TRBV12-5; cdr3_nt: TGTGCTAGTGGTTTGGTCCCAGGGGAGGAGACCCAGTACTTC; cdr3_aa: CASGLVPGEETQYF
d_call: .; j_call: TRBJ2-4; cdr3_length: 19; clone_size: .; v_call: TRBV29-1; cdr3_nt: TGCAGCGTTGAAGAGGCAATAGTTAGGGATTCTCTAGCCAAAAACATTCAGTACTTC; cdr3_aa: CSVEEAIVRDSLAKNIQYF
d_call: TRBD1; j_call: TRBJ1-4; cdr3_length: 16; clone_size: .; v_call: TRBV9; cdr3_nt: TGTGCCAGCAGCCCGGGACAGGGGGCGACTAATGAAAAACTGTTTTTT; cdr3_aa: CASSPGQGATNEKLFF
d_call: TRBD2; j_call: TRBJ2-7; cdr3_length: 17; clone_size: few; v_call: TRBV6-5; cdr3_nt: TGTGCCAGCGAAGCCGGGACTAGCGGGACCTTCTCCTACGAGCAGTACTTC; cdr3_aa: CASEAGTSGTFSYEQYF
d_call: .; j_call: TRBJ2-7; cdr3_length: 12; clone_size: many; v_call: TRBV6-2/TRBV6-3; cdr3_nt: TGTGCCAGCACCGGACCAGGGGCCGAGCAGTACTTC; cdr3_aa: CASTGPGAEQYF
d_call: .; j_call: TRBJ2-2; cdr3_length: 14; clone_size: .; v_call: TRBV12-3/TRBV12-4; cdr3_nt: TGTGCCAGCAGGGCTGGGTGGGACACCGGGGAGCTGTTTTTT; cdr3_aa: CASRAGWDTGELFF
d_call: .; j_call: TRBJ1-1; cdr3_length: 13; clone_size: many; v_call: TRBV6-6; cdr3_nt: TGTGCCACTAGGAGGGTCGTCGGCACTGAAGCTTTCTTT; cdr3_aa: CATRRVVGTEAFF
d_call: .; j_call: TRBJ2-5; cdr3_length: 13; clone_size: few; v_call: TRBV12-3/TRBV12-4; cdr3_nt: TGTGCCAGCAGACCAACTTTCCAAGAGACCCAGTACTTC; cdr3_aa: CASRPTFQETQYF
d_call: TRBD2; j_call: TRBJ2-7; cdr3_length: 17; clone_size: many; v_call: TRBV20-1; cdr3_nt: TGCAGTGCCACCGGGACTAGCGGGAGGGCCCGTGGTGGCGAGCAGTACTTC; cdr3_aa: CSATGTSGRARGGEQYF
d_call: .; j_call: TRBJ2-7; cdr3_length: 12; clone_size: many; v_call: TRBV27; cdr3_nt: TGTGCCAGCAGACTTGGGACCGCCGAGCAGTACTTC; cdr3_aa: CASRLGTAEQYF
d_call: TRBD2; j_call: TRBJ2-5; cdr3_length: 20; clone_size: many; v_call: TRBV7-6; cdr3_nt: TGTGCCAGCAGCTTAGTCCCCCCCGTGGAGCGGGAGTTGTACCAAGAGACCCAGTACTTC; cdr3_aa: CASSLVPPVERELYQETQYF
d_call: .; j_call: TRBJ2-5; cdr3_length: 16; clone_size: many; v_call: TRBV28; cdr3_nt: TGTGCCAGCAATAACGGTTGGACACACGACCAAGAGACCCAGTACTTC; cdr3_aa: CASNNGWTHDQETQYF
d_call: .; j_call: TRBJ1-1; cdr3_length: 14; clone_size: many; v_call: TRBV6-5; cdr3_nt: TGTGCCAGCAGTTACGGGGCAGGATACACTGAAGCTTTCTTT; cdr3_aa: CASSYGAGYTEAFF
d_call: TRBD1; j_call: TRBJ1-5; cdr3_length: 19; clone_size: many; v_call: TRBV20-1; cdr3_nt: TGCAGTGCTACTTCTTATAAGGGGACAGGGATATTATCTAATCAGCCCCAGCATTTT; cdr3_aa: CSATSYKGTGILSNQPQHF
d_call: .; j_call: TRBJ1-5; cdr3_length: 13; clone_size: few; v_call: TRBV12-5; cdr3_nt: TGTGCTAGTGGTTTAGGTTTTTATCAGCCCCAGCATTTT; cdr3_aa: CASGLGFYQPQHF
d_call: TRBD1; j_call: TRBJ1-5; cdr3_length: 14; clone_size: many; v_call: TRBV2; cdr3_nt: TGTGCCAGCAGGGCCGGGACAGGACATCAGCCCCAGCATTTT; cdr3_aa: CASRAGTGHQPQHF
d_call: TRBD2; j_call: TRBJ2-5; cdr3_length: 14; clone_size: many; v_call: TRBV28; cdr3_nt: TGTGCCAGCAGTCCCTTAGCGGGGCACGAGACCCAGTACTTC; cdr3_aa: CASSPLAGHETQYF
d_call: TRBD1; j_call: TRBJ2-7; cdr3_length: 15; clone_size: many; v_call: TRBV7-8; cdr3_nt: TGTGCCAGCAGAAAAGGGACAGGGGTCTACTACGAGCAGTACTTC; cdr3_aa: CASRKGTGVYYEQYF
d_call: .; j_call: TRBJ1-1; cdr3_length: 16; clone_size: .; v_call: TRBV12-3/TRBV12-4; cdr3_nt: TGTGCCAGCAGTCCGGCCGCCTATTCTCAGAACACTGAAGCTTTCTTT; cdr3_aa: CASSPAAYSQNTEAFF
d_call: .; j_call: TRBJ2-7; cdr3_length: 15; clone_size: .; v_call: TRBV15; cdr3_nt: TGTGCCACCAGCAGAGCTACAGGGTCATCCTACGAGCAGTACTTC; cdr3_aa: CATSRATGSSYEQYF